The entry that follows covers one T cell receptor (beta chain) sequence. This record belongs to a study of blood T cell repertoires in COVID-19. Across under 25 US areas, participants ranged in age from roughly 18 to 95 years. For recovered donors of Cohort 3, there were two negative PCRs, clearance, or symptom resolution. Original processing methods: By means of reference gene primer amplification, nucleated cell counts were estimated. Profiling relied on immunoSEQ multiplex PCR, and the TCRdb table lists in-frame clones only, not all of them. V and J calls and clone size come straight from that table; D and trimming were deduced from the DNA. The sample records about 250,000 clones, approximately 84% being singletons. After removal of 2 bases from V and 6 bases from J, the junction contained 5 bases not matched to a gene. Germline loops: CDR1 SNHLY, CDR2 FYNNEI. The CDR3 has 17 amino acids.

The specimen was PBMCs or T cells enriched from blood (not recorded which). V and J are TRBV2 and TRBJ2-1; 15 nucleotides align to TRBD2. The sequence was collected from a man aged 40-50 years who had recovered from COVID-19. The DNA for the CDR3 is TGTGCCAGCAGTGAAAGGACTAGCGGGGGGGCGGTCAATGAGCAGTTCTTC. Translation: CASSERTSGGAVNEQFF. The whole variable domain, remainder taken from reference TRBV2 and TRBJ2-1, is EPEVTQTPSHQVTQMGQEVILRCVPISNHLYFYWYRQILGQKVEFLVSFYNNEISEKSEIFDDQFSVERPDGSNFTLKIRSTKLEDSAMYFCASSERTSGGAVNEQFFGPGTRLTVL.